Listed below are T cell receptor beta chains from one sample, sequenced in a study of shared clonotypes between healthy human individuals. Measured with immunoSEQ multiplex PCR; TCRdb has only the in-frame clones, and not every one. The sample holds over a million clones, less than 99% seen once. Specimen: naive CD4+ T cells sorted from blood. These receptors were collected from a man between 25 and 39 years old in good health. Both conserved end residues are trimmed from each CDR3. Fields, in order: V gene, J gene, CDR3 protein.

v_gene: TRBV19; j_gene: TRBJ2-1; CDR3aa: ASSMPAGSYNEQF
v_gene: TRBV21-1; j_gene: TRBJ2-2; CDR3aa: ASSKCIGELF
v_gene: TRBV5-5; j_gene: TRBJ2-3; CDR3aa: ASSLGVIAGLGTDTQY
v_gene: TRBV5-4; j_gene: TRBJ2-3; CDR3aa: ASSEGRGTDTQY
v_gene: TRBV14; j_gene: TRBJ2-5; CDR3aa: ASSRTSGRGTTARETQY
v_gene: TRBV5-1; j_gene: TRBJ2-5; CDR3aa: ASSLSVEETQY
v_gene: TRBV28; j_gene: TRBJ2-1; CDR3aa: ASSLLFSGSSYNEQF
v_gene: TRBV28; j_gene: TRBJ1-2; CDR3aa: ASREAGIYGYT
v_gene: TRBV5-4; j_gene: TRBJ1-2; CDR3aa: ASSSTGYAGYT
v_gene: TRBV7-2; j_gene: TRBJ2-5; CDR3aa: ASSSPGQGGVTQY
v_gene: TRBV6-6; j_gene: TRBJ1-3; CDR3aa: ASRDQGDSGNTIY
v_gene: TRBV9; j_gene: TRBJ2-3; CDR3aa: ASSRTPSTDTQY
v_gene: TRBV2; j_gene: TRBJ2-6; CDR3aa: ASRGGTGGAGANVLT
v_gene: TRBV30; j_gene: TRBJ2-7; CDR3aa: AWRDRGGSYEQY
v_gene: TRBV15; j_gene: TRBJ1-1; CDR3aa: ATSRAGRGNTEAF
v_gene: TRBV28; j_gene: TRBJ1-4; CDR3aa: ASTEYRGHGNEKLF
v_gene: TRBV11-2; j_gene: TRBJ1-1; CDR3aa: ASSFGTGRNTEAF
v_gene: TRBV19; j_gene: TRBJ1-5; CDR3aa: ASSMRQDINQH
v_gene: TRBV7-8; j_gene: TRBJ2-5; CDR3aa: ASSLLRLAAPETQY
v_gene: TRBV19; j_gene: TRBJ1-4; CDR3aa: ASSSNNLALGLF
v_gene: TRBV7-2; j_gene: TRBJ2-1; CDR3aa: ASSFRRGDRYNEQF
v_gene: TRBV5-6; j_gene: TRBJ2-3; CDR3aa: ASSLARLAGAHTQY
v_gene: TRBV6-5; j_gene: TRBJ2-7; CDR3aa: ASSLSPGSNYEQY
v_gene: TRBV16; j_gene: TRBJ1-2; CDR3aa: ASTPRVLAQRDYGYT
v_gene: TRBV5-1; j_gene: TRBJ2-3; CDR3aa: ASSLGPQGYTQY
v_gene: TRBV5-1; j_gene: TRBJ2-2; CDR3aa: ASSLARTSEETGELF
v_gene: TRBV5-4; j_gene: TRBJ2-5; CDR3aa: ASSSVSQQETQY
v_gene: TRBV14; j_gene: TRBJ1-2; CDR3aa: ASRSRQNYGYT
v_gene: TRBV28; j_gene: TRBJ1-4; CDR3aa: ASSATGEYGKLF
v_gene: TRBV28; j_gene: TRBJ2-7; CDR3aa: ASVRDLTTYEQY
v_gene: TRBV7-2; j_gene: TRBJ1-5; CDR3aa: ASSLFGGISNQPQH
v_gene: TRBV29-1; j_gene: TRBJ2-7; CDR3aa: SVEGRYSYEQY
v_gene: TRBV9; j_gene: TRBJ1-1; CDR3aa: ASSVGTSTEAF
v_gene: TRBV2; j_gene: TRBJ1-1; CDR3aa: ASSEWGNTEAF
v_gene: TRBV5-1; j_gene: TRBJ2-3; CDR3aa: ASSSADTQY
v_gene: TRBV30; j_gene: TRBJ2-1; CDR3aa: AWTLRGYNEQF
v_gene: TRBV11-2; j_gene: TRBJ2-2; CDR3aa: ASSLEPPPTLDAGELF
v_gene: TRBV5-1; j_gene: TRBJ2-1; CDR3aa: ASGPQGSFDEQF
v_gene: TRBV29-1; j_gene: TRBJ2-2; CDR3aa: SVVTSGSTGELF
v_gene: TRBV29-1; j_gene: TRBJ2-3; CDR3aa: SVETTDTQY
v_gene: TRBV13; j_gene: TRBJ2-5; CDR3aa: ASSFLREETQY
v_gene: TRBV25-1; j_gene: TRBJ2-7; CDR3aa: ASSVAGGSGPYEQY
v_gene: TRBV5-8; j_gene: TRBJ2-5; CDR3aa: ASSLPRTSGSETQY
v_gene: TRBV7-9; j_gene: TRBJ2-7; CDR3aa: ASSLGSHMSLRPYEQY
v_gene: TRBV11-1; j_gene: TRBJ2-7; CDR3aa: ASSARPGQGQYEQY
v_gene: TRBV30; j_gene: TRBJ2-7; CDR3aa: AWSVLGTRGEQY
v_gene: TRBV5-4; j_gene: TRBJ1-2; CDR3aa: ASSLTGRPNYGYT
v_gene: TRBV20-1; j_gene: TRBJ1-1; CDR3aa: SASMDEAF
v_gene: TRBV5-1; j_gene: TRBJ2-1; CDR3aa: ASNDLYNEQF
v_gene: TRBV7-2; j_gene: TRBJ2-3; CDR3aa: ASSLGLSRAEGTQY
v_gene: TRBV19; j_gene: TRBJ1-5; CDR3aa: ASSIARDRVSQPQH
v_gene: TRBV15; j_gene: TRBJ2-7; CDR3aa: ATSSKTEQY
v_gene: TRBV5-8; j_gene: TRBJ2-3; CDR3aa: ASSVYGLGPDTQY
v_gene: TRBV18; j_gene: TRBJ2-1; CDR3aa: ASSPGTSGNNEQF
v_gene: TRBV14; j_gene: TRBJ2-7; CDR3aa: ASSQDGTYEQY